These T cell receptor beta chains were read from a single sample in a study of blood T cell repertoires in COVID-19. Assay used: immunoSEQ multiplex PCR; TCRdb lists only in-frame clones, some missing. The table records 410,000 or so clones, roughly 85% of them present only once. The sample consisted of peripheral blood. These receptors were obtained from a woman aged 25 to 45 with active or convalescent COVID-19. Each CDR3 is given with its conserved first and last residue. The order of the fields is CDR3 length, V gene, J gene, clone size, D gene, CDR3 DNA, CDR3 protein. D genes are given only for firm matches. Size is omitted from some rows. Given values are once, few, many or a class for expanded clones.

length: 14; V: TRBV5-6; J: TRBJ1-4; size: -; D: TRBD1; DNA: TGTGCCAGCAGCTTAAAGGGGGCTGCTGAAAAACTGTTTTTT; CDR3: CASSLKGAAEKLFF
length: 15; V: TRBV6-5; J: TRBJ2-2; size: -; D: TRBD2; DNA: TGTGCCAGCAGGCCGGGACTAGAAAACACCGGGGAGCTGTTTTTT; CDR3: CASRPGLENTGELFF
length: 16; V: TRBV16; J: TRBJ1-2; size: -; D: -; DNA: TGTGCCAGCAGCCCAAGAAGCGGGGCGATGGGCTATGGCTACACCTTC; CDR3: CASSPRSGAMGYGYTF
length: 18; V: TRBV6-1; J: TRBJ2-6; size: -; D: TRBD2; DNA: TGTGCCAGCAGTGACGGACTAGCGGGAGTGGCTGGGGCCAACGTCCTGACTTTC; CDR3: CASSDGLAGVAGANVLTF
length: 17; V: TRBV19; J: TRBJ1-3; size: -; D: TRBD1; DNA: TGTGCCAGTAGCACCCGGGACAGGGGCCCCCCTGGAAACACCATATATTTT; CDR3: CASSTRDRGPPGNTIYF
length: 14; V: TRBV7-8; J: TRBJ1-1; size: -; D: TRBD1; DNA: TGTGCCAGCAGAGAGCGGACAGGAGGCACTGAAGCTTTCTTT; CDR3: CASRERTGGTEAFF
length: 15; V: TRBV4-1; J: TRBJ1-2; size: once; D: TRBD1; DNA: TGCGCCAGCAGCCAAGAGACAGGGGTGGGCTATGGCTACACCTTC; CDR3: CASSQETGVGYGYTF
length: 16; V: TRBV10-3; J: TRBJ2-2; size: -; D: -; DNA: TGTGCCATCAGTGAGTTTGTGGCTGCGAACACCGGGGAGCTGTTTTTT; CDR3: CAISEFVAANTGELFF
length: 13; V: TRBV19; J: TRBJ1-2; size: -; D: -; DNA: TGTGCCGCCTTCGGGACACTCGGAGGTGGCTACACCTTC; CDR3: CAAFGTLGGGYTF
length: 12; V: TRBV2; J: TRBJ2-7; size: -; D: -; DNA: TGTGCCAGCAGAGGACAGACGTACGAGCAGTACTTC; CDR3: CASRGQTYEQYF
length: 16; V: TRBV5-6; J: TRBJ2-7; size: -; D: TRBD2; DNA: TGTGCCAGCAGCTTGACGACTAGCGGGCCCGGGGACGAGCAGTACTTC; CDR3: CASSLTTSGPGDEQYF
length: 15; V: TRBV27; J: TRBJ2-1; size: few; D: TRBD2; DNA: TGTGCCAGTTACCAGCGGGGGGGCTCCTACAATGAGCAGTTCTTC; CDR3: CASYQRGGSYNEQFF
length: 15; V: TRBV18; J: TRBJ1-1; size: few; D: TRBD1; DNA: TGTGCCAGCTCACCACGACAGGGTGGAAACACTGAAGCTTTCTTT; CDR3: CASSPRQGGNTEAFF
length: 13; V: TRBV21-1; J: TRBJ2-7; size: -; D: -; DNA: TGTGCCAGGGAGACAGGGAGTAACTACGAGCAGTACTTC; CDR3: CARETGSNYEQYF
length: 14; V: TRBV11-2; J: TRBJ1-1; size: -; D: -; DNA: TGTGCCAGCAGCGAGATACCTGGGGGGTATGAAGCTTTCTTT; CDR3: CASSEIPGGYEAFF
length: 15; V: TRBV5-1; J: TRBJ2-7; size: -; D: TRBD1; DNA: TGCGCCAGCAGCTCCCCTCCTCGGGACAGCTACGAGCAGTACTTC; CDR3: CASSSPPRDSYEQYF
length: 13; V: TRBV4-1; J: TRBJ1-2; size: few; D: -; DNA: TGCGCCAGCAGCCAAGCAGGGATTCTTGGCTACACCTTC; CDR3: CASSQAGILGYTF
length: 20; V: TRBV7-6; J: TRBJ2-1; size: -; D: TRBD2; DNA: TGTGCCAGCAGCTTAGGTATGTGGGAGAGCGGGAGCAGCACCTACAATGAGCAGTTCTTC; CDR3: CASSLGMWESGSSTYNEQFF
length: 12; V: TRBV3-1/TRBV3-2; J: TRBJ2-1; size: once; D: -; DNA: TGTGCCAGCAGCCTCTATAGGAGGGAGCAGTTCTTC; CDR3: CASSLYRREQFF
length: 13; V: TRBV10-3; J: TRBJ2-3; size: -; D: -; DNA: TGTGCCATCAGACCGGGAGAGGCAGATACGCAGTATTTT; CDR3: CAIRPGEADTQYF
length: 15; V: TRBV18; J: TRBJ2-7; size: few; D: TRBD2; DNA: TGTGCCAGCTCACCGGCGGGCGGGAGCTCCTACGAGCAGTACTTC; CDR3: CASSPAGGSSYEQYF
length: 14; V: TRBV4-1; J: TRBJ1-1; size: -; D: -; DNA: TGCGCCAGCAGCCAAGATCCGGAGACCACTGAAGCTTTCTTT; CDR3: CASSQDPETTEAFF
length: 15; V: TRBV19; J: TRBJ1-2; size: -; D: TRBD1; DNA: TGTGCCAGTATAAAGCGACAGGGGGCAAGGGATGGCTACACCTTC; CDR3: CASIKRQGARDGYTF
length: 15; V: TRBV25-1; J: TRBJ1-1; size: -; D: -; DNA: TGTGCCAGCAGTGAGCAGGGATTCAACGGCACTGAAGCTTTCTTT; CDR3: CASSEQGFNGTEAFF
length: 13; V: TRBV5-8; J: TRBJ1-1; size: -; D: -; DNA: TGTGCCAGCAGCTTGTTTTTAAACACTGAAGCTTTCTTT; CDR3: CASSLFLNTEAFF
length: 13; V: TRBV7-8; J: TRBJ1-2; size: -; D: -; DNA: TGTGCCAGCAGCCCTATCGGGGACTATGGCTACACCTTC; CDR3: CASSPIGDYGYTF
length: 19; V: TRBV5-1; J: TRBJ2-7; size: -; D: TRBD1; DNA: TGCGCCAGCAGCCGGAGAGGGAGCCGGACCGGGACAGGGGGGGATGAGCAGTACTTC; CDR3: CASSRRGSRTGTGGDEQYF